This paragraph reports one T cell receptor (beta chain). What it binds is not known. This CDR3 is 16 amino acids long. J gave up 4 bases and V 0 bases, and 9 bases lay outside the gene matches. Germline CDR1 SGHNT, CDR2 YENEEA. Sequenced by immunoSEQ multiplex PCR; TCRdb stores in-frame clones only, minus some. The sample includes approximately 13,000 clones, under 85% of them seen just once. Sampled blood was obtained at baseline, cycle 4 day 1, and cycle 7 day 1. This record belongs to a study of OX40 agonist ivuxolimab in advanced cancers. Overall study context: At doses from 0.01 to 10 mg/kg, patients were given intravenous ivuxolimab every 2 weeks. Partial responses occurred in three patients (one hepatocellular carcinoma, two cutaneous melanoma). Findings and caveats of the study: Some nonresponders likewise displayed low normalized T-cell clonal expansion.

Specimen: CD4+ or CD8+ T cells sorted from blood, collected in a trial of the OX40 agonist ivuxolimab. This receptor was obtained from an adult with an advanced solid tumor such as melanoma, head and neck, liver or kidney cancer. This rearrangement joins TRBV11-3 to TRBJ2-7; TRBD2 aligns across 7 bases. The CDR3 protein is CASSLEAGSGKYEQYF. CDR3 bases: TGTGCCAGCAGCTTAGAAGCGGGGAGTGGGAAATACGAGCAGTACTTC.